This T cell receptor (beta chain) stems from a study of siplizumab effects on memory and regulatory T cells. Points from the study as a whole: Proliferating siplizumab-cultured Tregs lacked confirmed suppressive function. Only a minority of proliferating CD4+ or CD8+ clones had an assignable naive or memory phenotype, with roughly 80-96% lacking one.

Note on this clone: Its antigen is not known.

This table comes from immunoSEQ multiplex PCR, and its TCRdb copy is limited to in-frame clones, with some not included. The repertoire consists of under 100,000 clones, with 90% to 95% occurring once and the leading ten covering approximately 1.4%. The clonotype originates from a human donor in good health. Material for sequencing was non-Treg CD4+ T cells sorted from blood.

The CDR3 sequence: CASREDGRYNSPLHF. The CDR3 nucleotides read TGTGCCAGCAGGGAAGACGGACGCTATAATTCACCCCTCCACTTT. The chain is built from TRBV6-4 and TRBJ1-6; D is uncertain. Between the trimmed V and J ends, which lost 6 bases and 3 bases, there was a span of 12 bases. This CDR3 has 15 amino acids. Germline CDR1 reads MRHNA; CDR2 reads SNTAGT.